The entry below gives a single T cell receptor (beta chain) sequence along with its context. The data were taken from a study of blood T cell repertoires in COVID-19. As for the study in general: Researchers got acute and convalescent COVID-19 samples from the United States, Italy and Spain. PBMCs, B-cell-depleted T cells, or T cells were the source of the cDNA or gDNA that made up the material.

The V gene lost 4 bases and the J gene lost 3 bases, with 16 bases spanning the gap. Per the germline V gene, CDR1 is SGHDN and CDR2 is FVKESK. There are 16 residues in the CDR3. Original processing notes: Estimates of nucleated cell counts were drawn from the amplification of reference gene primers. The table came from immunoSEQ multiplex PCR; TCRdb's copy has only in-frame clones and leaves some out. V, J and clone size were drawn from that table, and D and trimming were deduced from the DNA. The sample yields over 200,000 clones, about nine tenths seen once. The source material was peripheral blood. V gene TRBV14 combines with J gene TRBJ2-1; D might be TRBD2 (6 bases). This TCR was recovered from a man in his 60s who had recovered from COVID-19. CDR3 protein: CASSLPWLASYNEQFF. CDR3 nucleotides: TGTGCCAGCAGCCTCCCGTGGCTAGCGAGCTACAATGAGCAGTTCTTC.